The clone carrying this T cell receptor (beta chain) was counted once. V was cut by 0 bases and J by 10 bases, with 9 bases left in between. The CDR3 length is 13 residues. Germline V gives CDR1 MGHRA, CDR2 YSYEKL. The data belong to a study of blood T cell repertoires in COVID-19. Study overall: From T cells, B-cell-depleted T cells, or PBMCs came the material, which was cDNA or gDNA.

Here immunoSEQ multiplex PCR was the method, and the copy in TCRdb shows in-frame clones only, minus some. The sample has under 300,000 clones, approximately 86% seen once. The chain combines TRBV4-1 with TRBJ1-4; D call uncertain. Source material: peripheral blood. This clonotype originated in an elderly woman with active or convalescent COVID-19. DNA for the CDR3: TGCGCCAGCAGCCAAGATAGCGAGGGAAAACTGTTTTTT. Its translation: CASSQDSEGKLFF.